Reported below is one TCR beta chain. The antigen is not known. Stated time point: cycle 4 day 1 (C4D1), after 5 to 7 weeks of nivolumab. Every one of the patients relapsed after autologous stem cell transplantation (brentuximab vedotin exposure was variable). Best response was recorded as complete response, partial response or progressive disease. The sample is drawn from a study of PD-1 blockade in classical Hodgkin lymphoma. General study points: The authors excluded patients who started nivolumab under 1 year after ASCT. It was CD4+ TCR diversity, not CD8+, that rose significantly by C4D1.

The repertoire was sequenced with immunoSEQ multiplex PCR; TCRdb's copy has only in-frame clones and lacks some. The repertoire holds almost 20,000 clones, with approximately 80% as singletons. The CDR3 contains 14 residues. Germline V CDR1 and CDR2: GTSNPN, SVGIG (reference sequence). Trimming removed 5 bases from V and 6 bases from J, with 19 bases in between. The chain has TRBV30 and TRBJ1-2; perhaps TRBD1 as D (6 bases). The source of this sequence is a human donor with classical Hodgkin lymphoma. The sample consisted of peripheral blood mononuclear cells (PBMCs), taken before the fourth cycle of nivolumab. The CDR3 DNA is TGTGCCTGGGCTTTCCCACATACAGGGAATGGCTACACCTTC. Its translation is CAWAFPHTGNGYTF.